This record looks at one T cell receptor (beta chain) sequence and its context. What it binds is not known. Germline trimming cut 2 bases from V and 4 bases from J; bases unmatched to any gene: 10. Germline assignment: CDR1 MNHNS and CDR2 SASEGT. This CDR3 is 17 amino acids long. The sample originates from a study of cytomegalovirus exposure and HLA in healthy donors. About the study: Among the 300 to 400 donors who were genotyped, about 79% fell in the genetic ancestry cluster that is associated with self-reported Caucasian donors.

Primers for the PCR totalled 60 Vbeta and 13 Jbeta. Data came from immunoSEQ multiplex PCR; TCRdb stores just in-frame clones and leaves some out. The sample consists of about 100,000 clones, 84% of them appearing once. Study results and limitations: Rarity characterized most TCR sequences, yet some public TCRs appeared in many donors.

What was sequenced was PBMCs. This TCR was recovered from a woman under 30 in good health and CMV-seronegative. V gene TRBV6-1 combines with J gene TRBJ2-3, with 9 bases matching TRBD1. The CDR3 DNA reads as TGTGCCAGCAGTGAATTTTGGAGGACAGGGGAGGCAGATACGCAGTATTTT. This gives the protein CASSEFWRTGEADTQYF.